A single T cell receptor (beta chain) is shown here with its context. The data belong to a study of CD8+CD57+ T cells in acquired aplastic anemia. The template used for profiling TCR beta VDJ and CDR3 was genomic DNA. TCRdb reprocessed the reads via MiXCR and lists one record per CDR3 protein. The sample holds about 210,000 distinct CDR3 sequences, over 60% seen once. The sample was sorted CD4+, CD8+, or CD8+CD57+ T cells (not recorded which) from PBMCs. The sequence was obtained from a human donor in good health.

In DNA, the CDR3 is TGTGCCAGCAGCTTGGCCTATTTAGCGGGAGGGCGGGACACCGGGGAGCTGTTTTTT. Protein: CASSLAYLAGGRDTGELFF. The chain is built from TRBV5-4 and TRBJ2-2, with 11 bases lining up with TRBD2. CDR1 and CDR2 from the germline V gene are SGHNT and YYREEE (reference sequence). The CDR3 extends over 19 amino acids. V lost 0 bases, J lost 3 bases, and 10 bases stayed unmatched.